This record covers a single T cell receptor beta chain. This clonotype was observed many times. Its antigen target is currently unknown. Per-base quality was not reported, and no clone a single base away is much larger than it. The data originate from a study of human T cells and chemical hapten exposure (dated by TCRdb to the early 2020s). Notes on the research overall: For sensitization, 2% DPC in acetone was applied to a roughly 2 cm by roughly 2 cm area of upper inner arm skin. Libraries were pooled for sequencing, and per-sample TCR yields varied mainly because of small differences in library volumes within the pool. Patch tests used Finn chambers with 0.01% DPC on the upper back, scored after 6 days by International Contact Dermatitis Research Group standards. In alopecia patients, the study followed how the peripheral blood TCR repertoire changed in vivo over primary and secondary sensitization to diphenylcyclopropenone (DPC), a hapten. Alopecia areata with under or over 50% scalp involvement, alopecia totalis and alopecia universalis were represented in the patient cohort, which was mostly female. Blood samples were taken from patients before sensitization (week 0) and at 2, 6 and about 24 weeks after DPC sensitization. Blood for TCR sequencing was provided by twenty-nine alopecia patients at one to four time points (pre-sensitization, 2, 6 and 24 weeks). Throughout the study period of roughly five months, patients also received therapeutic DPC doses to the scalp every week. Broader findings and caveats from the paper: Expanded TCRs formed significantly more large CDR3 similarity clusters than pre-sensitization or healthy control sets, consistent with antigen-driven responses. DPC sensitization did not change how many TCRs were above 1 in 1000 frequency, and no evidence was found of alterations in global repertoire structure. Patch test score correlated positively with the number of PT1 expanded TCRs, reaching significance at thresholds 8, 16 and 32 but not at 4. All patients had alopecia, a presumed autoimmune disease, so their immune response might differ from that of healthy individuals. Repeated subsampling changed both the strength of the expansion versus patch-test correlation and the threshold at which that correlation became significant.

Receptor amplification or capture employed RACE. The run used a NextSeq 500. During library preparation, unique molecular identifiers were attached to individual cDNA molecules so that TCRs could be counted quantitatively and reproducibly. From each blood RNA sample, both TCR alpha and TCR beta chains were sequenced. The authors' analysis ran thus. Samples had a median of approximately 93,000 TCRs, with a range from about 23,224 to 690,600. V, J and CDR3 annotation of the TCR reads was carried out using the Decombinator software suite. For the PS versus PT1 abundance plots, all samples were subsampled to the same number of TCRs (28,000). TCRs were defined as expanded if absent before sensitization and observed at least eight times at the 2-week time point. In TCRdb, the public reads were trimmed at Q25 with fastp and aligned with MiXCR, with productive beta chains retained. Every entry covers one CDR3 protein and lists the most common genes and DNA from its rows. TCRdb, not the original authors, processed these V and J calls. For this sample there are 25,000 to 35,000 distinct CDR3 sequences; 5.8% appear just once. 5% to 7% of the sample goes to the ten largest clones.

The time point label corresponds to: patch test 3, about 24 weeks after DPC sensitization. The sample's treatment or condition label, decoded: therapeutic diphenylcyclopropenone sensitization with weekly scalp DPC. Blood at each patch-test visit was drawn before the patch test was applied. Eligible patients were aged 18 to 70, diagnosed with alopecia, deemed suitable for DPC therapy, and excluded if pregnant. Unfractionated whole blood was collected in Tempus Blood RNA tubes, and total RNA was extracted from that blood. The germline V gene (reference sequence) sets CDR1 to LNHNV and CDR2 to YYDKDF. The germline V and J ends show losses of 0 bases and 12 bases respectively, and no gene match explains 1 base of the junction. The CDR3 runs 12 residues from the cysteine to the phenylalanine. The read is trimmed to its CDR3 DNA, 36 bases read in frame from base 1.

The clonotype originates from a man aged 30 to 45 with alopecia areata. Some clones in this sample may be carry-over from other donors' samples. The receptor chain draws on TRBV15 and TRBJ1-4; the junction holds 7 bases that match TRBD1. The sequencing used whole blood, collected in connection with sensitization to the hapten diphenylcyclopropenone (DPC). At the DNA level, the sequence is TGTGCCACCAGCAGAGATCAGGGGGAACTGTTTTTT. It translates as CATSRDQGELFF.